Below, 18 T cell receptor beta chains from the same sample are listed, as sequenced in a study of T and B cells in COVID-19 patients. BIOMED2 TRB-A/B primer pools were used in multiplex TRB PCR. Via MiXCR, TCRdb re-called the multiplex PCR reads, giving one row per CDR3 protein. Among approximately 9,100 distinct CDR3 sequences listed, over 25% were seen once. TRB was amplified from about 250-500 ng of blood genomic DNA. The sequenced sample consisted of blood. All receptors come from a human donor who had recovered from COVID-19.

Sample share makes this clonotype medium-sized. The CDR3 loop reads CASSLHPTAYNEQFF. The CDR3 DNA reads as TGTGCCAGCAGCTTACACCCGACAGCTTACAATGAGCAGTTCTTC. V is TRBV5-4 and J is TRBJ2-1; TRBD1 is a possible D gene (5 bases). Germline CDR1 is SGHNT and CDR2 is YYREEE (reference sequence). V was shortened by 2 bases and J by 4 bases, with 13 bases between the two germline ends. The CDR3 sequence is 15 residues long.

V gene TRBV6-4 combines with J gene TRBJ2-1; 10 nucleotides match TRBD2. J was trimmed by 1 base and V by 5 bases; bases with no gene match: 5. The length of the CDR3 is 16 residues. The germline gives CDR1 MRHNA, CDR2 SNTAGT. Written as DNA, the CDR3 is TGTGCCAGCAGTCACCAAGCGGGGGGGTCCTACAATGAGCAGTTCTTC. Its translation: CASSHQAGGSYNEQFF.

By sample share, this clonotype is medium-sized. This rearrangement joins TRBV19 to TRBJ1-5; D possibly corresponds to TRBD1 (5 bases). This CDR3 spans 15 amino acids. Per germline, CDR1 LNHDA and CDR2 SQIVND (reference sequence). Trimming left V 5 bases short and J 5 bases short, with 16 bases between. CDR3 DNA: TGTGCCAGTAGTCTACTTAGGGGCGAGTATCAGCCCCAGCATTTT. Amino acids: CASSLLRGEYQPQHF.

V usage is TRBV27 and J usage is TRBJ1-1; 8 bases align to TRBD1. The CDR3 has 15 amino acids. V shed 5 bases, J shed 4 bases, and the junction held 9 bases outside the gene matches. Germline values: CDR1 MNHEY, CDR2 SMNVEV (reference sequence). As DNA, the CDR3 is TGTGCCAGCAGTCGACCCGACAGGGGAGTCACTGAAGCTTTCTTT. This sequence encodes CASSRPDRGVTEAFF.

Ten or more counts support this clonotype. The rearrangement uses TRBV10-3 and TRBJ2-3; the match to TRBD2 covers 11 bases. The CDR3 consists of 16 residues. The germline V gene has CDR1 ENHRY and CDR2 SYGVKD. Trimming removed 5 bases from V and 1 base from J; junction bases left unmatched: 5. CDR3: CAISPPLAGGTDTQYF. The CDR3 DNA reads as TGTGCCATCAGTCCCCCACTAGCGGGGGGCACAGATACGCAGTATTTT.

This clonotype was counted only a few times. This chain links TRBV7-2 with TRBJ2-7; D possibly matches TRBD1 or TRBD2 (5 bases each). Germline V CDR1 and CDR2: SGHTA, FQGNSA. V lost 1 base and J lost 4, with 11 bases in between. The CDR3 is 14 amino acids. In nucleotides, the CDR3 is TGTGCCAGCAGCTTAGGGGGGTCACGGTACGAGCAGTACGTC. Translation: CASSLGGSRYEQYV.

The chain couples TRBV5-1 to TRBJ2-7, with D hard to call. Germline CDR1 and CDR2: SGHRS and YFSETQ. The CDR3 extends over 13 amino acids. V was cut by 0 bases and J by 6 bases, with 10 bases left in between. The CDR3 DNA reads TGCGCCAGCAGCTTGGCGATGGGGTTCGAGCAGTACGTC. This translates into CASSLAMGFEQYV.

This clonotype has more than one count but fewer than ten. V is TRBV18 and J is TRBJ1-2; a possible D gene is TRBD1 (5 bases). Germline values: CDR1 KGHSH, CDR2 LQKENI. The CDR3 loop spans 15 amino acids. The V and J ends lost 3 bases and 3 bases respectively, with 14 bases between them. CDR3 in amino acids: CASSPQDTADYGYTF. In nucleotides, the CDR3 is TGTGCCAGCTCACCCCAGGACACAGCAGACTATGGCTACACCTTC.

This clonotype rates as medium-sized. This sequence joins TRBV5-6 and TRBJ2-1, with D possibly matching TRBD2 (5 bases). CDR3 length equals 17 residues. The germline gives CDR1 SGHDT, CDR2 YYEEEE. V dropped 0 bases and J dropped 2 bases, with 15 bases sitting between them. CDR3 nucleotide sequence: TGTGCCAGCAGCTTGGTCGGGGAAGCGCGTCCCTACAATGAGCAGTTCTTC. It encodes CASSLVGEARPYNEQFF.

By its share, this clonotype is medium-sized. This rearrangement joins TRBV19 to TRBJ1-2, with a tentative D call TRBD1 (6 bases). CDR1 and CDR2 from the germline V gene are LNHDA and SQIVND (reference sequence). V was clipped by 7 bases and J by 3 bases, with 21 bases between them. This CDR3 spans 16 amino acids. CDR3 DNA: TGTGCCAGTACCGATCAGAGGGGGAGTAAGGACTATGGCTACACCTTC. Its translation: CASTDQRGSKDYGYTF. Combining the CDR3 with reference TRBV19 and TRBJ1-2 gives the whole variable domain DGGITQSPKYLFRKEGQNVTLSCEQNLNHDAMYWYRQDPGQGLRLIYYSQIVNDFQKGDIAEGYSVSREKKESFPLTVTSAQKNPTAFYLCASTDQRGSKDYGYTFGSGTRLTVV.

This clonotype was seen only a few times. The rearrangement links TRBV5-1 to TRBJ1-4; no firm D call. Germline V CDR1 and CDR2: SGHRS, YFSETQ. CDR3 size: 14 residues. V was trimmed by 4 bases and J by 6 bases, leaving 13 bases between them. Here the CDR3 reads CASSPQVWDEKLFF. In DNA, the CDR3 is TGCGCCAGCAGCCCTCAGGTGTGGGATGAAAAACTGTTTTTT.

This clonotype rates as medium-sized. The chain uses TRBV7-6 and TRBJ2-7; D ambiguous. This CDR3 has 13 amino acids. From germline, CDR1 is SGHVS and CDR2 FNYEAQ. Trimming left V 7 bases short and J 3 bases short, with 13 bases between. In nucleotides, the CDR3 is TGTGCCAGCACCCCCGCGGCCGGCTACGAGCAGTACTTC. Its translation: CASTPAAGYEQYF.

The rearrangement links TRBV7-2 to TRBJ2-2; D is ambiguous. V was shortened by 3 bases and J by 6 bases, with 14 bases between the two germline ends. This CDR3 is built from 15 residues. Looked up from germline, CDR1 is SGHTA and CDR2 is FQGNSA. The CDR3 is CASSLRTPGSGELFF. DNA for the CDR3: TGTGCCAGCAGCTTGCGGACCCCAGGATCCGGGGAGCTGTTTTTT. The whole variable domain, remainder taken from reference TRBV7-2 and TRBJ2-2, is GAGVSQSPSNKVTEKGKDVELRCDPISGHTALYWYRQSLGQGLEFLIYFQGNSAPDKSGLPSDRFSAERTGGSVSTLTIQRTQQEDSAVYLCASSLRTPGSGELFFGEGSRLTVL.

The rearrangement links TRBV7-6 to TRBJ1-2; D is perhaps TRBD1 (6 bases). The CDR3 covers 14 residues. CDR1 is SGHVS and CDR2 is FNYEAQ in the germline V gene. V was clipped by 2 bases and J by 9 bases, with 16 bases between them. In DNA form, the CDR3 reads TGTGCCAGCAGCTTAAGGGCAGGGGCCGTGAGCTACACCTTC. It codes for CASSLRAGAVSYTF.

This clonotype is deemed medium-sized (0.01 to 0.1%). The chain has TRBV19 and TRBJ1-5; 10 positions match TRBD1. CDR3 length equals 16 residues. Germline-derived CDR1 and CDR2 are LNHDA and SQIVND (reference sequence). With 4 bases clipped from V and 8 bases from J, the junction kept 11 bases outside the gene matches. CDR3 amino acids: CASSTLWDRGLEPQHF. The CDR3 DNA is TGTGCCAGTAGTACTCTCTGGGACAGGGGCCTAGAGCCCCAGCATTTT.

The chain is built from TRBV7-2 and TRBJ1-2; D remains unclear. CDR1 SGHTA and CDR2 FQGNSA come from the germline V gene. V lost 1 base, J lost 6 bases, and 6 bases lay in between. This CDR3 is built from 12 residues. The CDR3 bases are TGTGCCAGCAGCTTAGATGGGAATGGCTACACCTTC. Its protein is CASSLDGNGYTF.

This clonotype qualifies as medium-sized. The chain couples TRBV6-5 to TRBJ2-2; D is unresolved. This CDR3 contains 12 residues. V lost 6 bases and J lost 8, with 10 bases in between. Germline V gene lookup returns CDR1 MNHEY and CDR2 SVGAGI. CDR3 sequence: CASSLPQGELFF. The CDR3 DNA reads as TGTGCCAGCAGCCTTCCTCAGGGGGAGCTGTTTTTT.

In its sample, this clonotype was seen a few times. The gene calls are TRBV6-5 and TRBJ1-2; D is unresolved. Germline CDR1 is MNHEY and CDR2 is SVGAGI. V dropped 5 bases and J dropped 1 base, with 8 bases sitting between them. This CDR3 comprises 13 residues. DNA for the CDR3: TGTGCCAGCAGTGAAGAAGGTAACTATGGCTACACCTTC. Its translation: CASSEEGNYGYTF.